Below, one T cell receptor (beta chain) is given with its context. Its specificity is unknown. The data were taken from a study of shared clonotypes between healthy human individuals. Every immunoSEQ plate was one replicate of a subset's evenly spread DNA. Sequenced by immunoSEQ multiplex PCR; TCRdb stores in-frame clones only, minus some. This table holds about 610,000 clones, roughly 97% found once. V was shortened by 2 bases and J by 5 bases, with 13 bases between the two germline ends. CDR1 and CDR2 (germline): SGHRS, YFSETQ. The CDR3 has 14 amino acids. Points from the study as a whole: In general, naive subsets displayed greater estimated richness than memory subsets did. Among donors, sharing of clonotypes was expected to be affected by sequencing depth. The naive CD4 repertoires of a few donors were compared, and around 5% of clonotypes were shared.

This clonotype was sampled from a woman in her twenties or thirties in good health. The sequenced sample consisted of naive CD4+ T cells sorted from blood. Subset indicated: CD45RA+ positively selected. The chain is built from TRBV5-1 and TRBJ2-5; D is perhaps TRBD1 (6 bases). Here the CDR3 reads CASSLQGAEETQYF. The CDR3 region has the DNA TGCGCCAGCAGCTTACAGGGAGCGGAGGAGACCCAGTACTTC.